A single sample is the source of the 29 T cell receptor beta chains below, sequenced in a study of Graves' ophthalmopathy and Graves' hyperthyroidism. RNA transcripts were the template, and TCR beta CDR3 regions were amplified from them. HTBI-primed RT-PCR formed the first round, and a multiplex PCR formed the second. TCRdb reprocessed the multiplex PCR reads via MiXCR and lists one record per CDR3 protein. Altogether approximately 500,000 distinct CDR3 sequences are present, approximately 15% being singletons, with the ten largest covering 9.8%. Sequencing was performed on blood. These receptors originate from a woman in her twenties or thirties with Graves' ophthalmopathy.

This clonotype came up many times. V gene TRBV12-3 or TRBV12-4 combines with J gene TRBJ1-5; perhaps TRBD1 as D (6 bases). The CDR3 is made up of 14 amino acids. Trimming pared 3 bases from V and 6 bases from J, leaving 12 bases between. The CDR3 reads CASSFSGAGQPQHF. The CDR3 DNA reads TGTGCCAGCAGTTTTTCGGGGGCTGGTCAGCCCCAGCATTTT.

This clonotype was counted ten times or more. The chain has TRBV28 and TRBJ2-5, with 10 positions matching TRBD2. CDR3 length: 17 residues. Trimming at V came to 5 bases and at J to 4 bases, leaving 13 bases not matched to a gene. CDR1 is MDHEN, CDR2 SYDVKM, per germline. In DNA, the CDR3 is TGTGCCAGCAGTGCCTCCCTCGGACTAGCGGAGCCAGAGACCCAGTACTTC. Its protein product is CASSASLGLAEPETQYF. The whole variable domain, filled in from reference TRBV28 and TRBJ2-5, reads DVKVTQSSRYLVKRTGEKVFLECVQDMDHENMFWYRQDPGLGLRLIYFSYDVKMKEKGDIPEGYSVSREKKERFSLILESASTNQTSMYLCASSASLGLAEPETQYFGPGTRLLVL.

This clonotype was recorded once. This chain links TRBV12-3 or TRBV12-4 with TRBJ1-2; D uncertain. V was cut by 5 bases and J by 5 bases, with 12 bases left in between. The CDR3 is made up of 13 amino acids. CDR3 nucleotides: TGTGCCAGCAGTCCCCAGGTGGGGTATGGCTACACCTTC. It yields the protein CASSPQVGYGYTF.

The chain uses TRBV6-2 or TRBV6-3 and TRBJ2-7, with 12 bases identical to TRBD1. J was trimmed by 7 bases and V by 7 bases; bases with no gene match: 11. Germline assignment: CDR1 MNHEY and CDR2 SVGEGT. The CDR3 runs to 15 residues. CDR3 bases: TGTGCCAGCAACGCCCGGGACAGGGGGCGCAGGGAGCAGTACTTC. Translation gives CASNARDRGRREQYF.

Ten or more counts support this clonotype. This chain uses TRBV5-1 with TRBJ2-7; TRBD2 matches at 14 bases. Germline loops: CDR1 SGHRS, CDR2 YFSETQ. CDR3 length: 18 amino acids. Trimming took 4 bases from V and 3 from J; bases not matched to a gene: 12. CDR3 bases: TGCGCCAGCAGCACCACCGGGACTAGCGGGAGAAATCTCTACGAGCAGTACTTC. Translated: CASSTTGTSGRNLYEQYF.

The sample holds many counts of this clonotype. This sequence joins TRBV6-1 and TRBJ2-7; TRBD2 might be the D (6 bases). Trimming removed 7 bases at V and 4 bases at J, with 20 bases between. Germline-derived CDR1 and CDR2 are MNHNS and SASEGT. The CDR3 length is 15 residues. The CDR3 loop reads CASTLEGTGAYEQYF. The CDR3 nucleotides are TGTGCCAGCACCCTAGAGGGGACGGGAGCGTACGAGCAGTACTTC.

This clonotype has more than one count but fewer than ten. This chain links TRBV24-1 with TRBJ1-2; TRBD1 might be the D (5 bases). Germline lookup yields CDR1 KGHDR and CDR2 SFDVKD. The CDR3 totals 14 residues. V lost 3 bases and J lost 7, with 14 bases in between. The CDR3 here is CATSDRDPPSGYTF. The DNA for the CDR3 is TGTGCCACCAGTGATCGGGACCCCCCAAGTGGCTACACCTTC.

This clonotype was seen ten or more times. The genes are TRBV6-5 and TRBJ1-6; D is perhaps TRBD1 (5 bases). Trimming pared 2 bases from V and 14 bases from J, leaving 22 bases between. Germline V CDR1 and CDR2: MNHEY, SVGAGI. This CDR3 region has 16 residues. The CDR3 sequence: CASSYGRGRGTVALHF. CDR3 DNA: TGTGCCAGCAGTTACGGACGGGGACGGGGTACAGTTGCCCTCCACTTT.

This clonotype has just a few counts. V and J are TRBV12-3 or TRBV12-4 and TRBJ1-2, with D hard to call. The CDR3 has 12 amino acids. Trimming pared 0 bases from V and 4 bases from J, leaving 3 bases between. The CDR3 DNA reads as TGTGCCAGCAGTTTAGCTCTCTATGGCTACACCTTC. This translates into CASSLALYGYTF.

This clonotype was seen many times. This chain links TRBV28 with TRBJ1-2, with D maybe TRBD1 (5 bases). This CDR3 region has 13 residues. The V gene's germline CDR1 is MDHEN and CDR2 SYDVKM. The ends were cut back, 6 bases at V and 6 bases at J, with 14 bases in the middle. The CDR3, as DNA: TGTGCCAGCAGCCCGACAGTCGGACATGGCTACACCTTC. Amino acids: CASSPTVGHGYTF.

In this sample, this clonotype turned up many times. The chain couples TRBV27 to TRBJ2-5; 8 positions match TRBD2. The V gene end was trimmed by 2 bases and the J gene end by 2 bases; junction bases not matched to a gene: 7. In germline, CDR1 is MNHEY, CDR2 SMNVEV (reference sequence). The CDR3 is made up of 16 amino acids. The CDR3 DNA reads TGTGCCAGCAGTTTAGCAGCGGGGGACCTTCAAGAGACCCAGTACTTC. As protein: CASSLAAGDLQETQYF.

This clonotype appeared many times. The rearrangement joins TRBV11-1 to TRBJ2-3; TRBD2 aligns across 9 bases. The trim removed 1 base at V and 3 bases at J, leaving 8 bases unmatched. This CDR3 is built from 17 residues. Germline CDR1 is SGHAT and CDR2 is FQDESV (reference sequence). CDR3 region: CASSLGVAGVPTDTQYF. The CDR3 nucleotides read TGTGCCAGCAGCTTAGGGGTAGCGGGGGTACCGACAGATACGCAGTATTTT.

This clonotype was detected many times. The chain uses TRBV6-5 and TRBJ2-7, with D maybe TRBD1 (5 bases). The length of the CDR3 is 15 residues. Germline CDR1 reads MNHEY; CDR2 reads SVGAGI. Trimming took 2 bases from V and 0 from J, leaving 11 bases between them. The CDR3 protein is CASSYVGANSYEQYF. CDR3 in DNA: TGTGCCAGCAGTTACGTAGGGGCTAACTCCTACGAGCAGTACTTC.

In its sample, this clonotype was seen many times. The CDR3 DNA sequence: TGTGCCAGCAGGAGGGGTGGGAGGACCTCAGAGGCCGAGCAGTACTTC. Translated: CASRRGGRTSEAEQYF. The rearrangement uses TRBV2 and TRBJ2-7; TRBD2 might be the D (6 bases). CDR1 and CDR2 (germline): SNHLY, FYNNEI. The CDR3 is made up of 16 amino acids. The ends were cut back, 6 bases at V and 6 bases at J, with 24 bases in the middle.

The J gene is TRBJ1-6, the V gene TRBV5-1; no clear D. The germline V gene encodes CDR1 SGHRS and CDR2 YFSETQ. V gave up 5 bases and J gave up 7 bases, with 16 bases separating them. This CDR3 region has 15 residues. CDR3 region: CASRYTATGNSPLHF. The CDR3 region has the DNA TGCGCCAGCAGGTATACTGCTACGGGAAATTCACCCCTCCACTTT.

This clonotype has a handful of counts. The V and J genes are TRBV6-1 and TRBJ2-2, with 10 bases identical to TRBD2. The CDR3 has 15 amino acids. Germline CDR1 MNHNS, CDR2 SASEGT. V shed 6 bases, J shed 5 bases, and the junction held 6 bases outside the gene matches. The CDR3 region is CASSLLTSGTGELFF. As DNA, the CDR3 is TGTGCCAGCAGCCTACTGACTAGCGGGACCGGGGAGCTGTTTTTT.

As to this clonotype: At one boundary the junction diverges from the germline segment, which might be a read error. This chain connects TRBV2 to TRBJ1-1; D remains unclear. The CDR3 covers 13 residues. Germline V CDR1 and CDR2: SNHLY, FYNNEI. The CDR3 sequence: CASSETLNTEACF. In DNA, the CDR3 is TGTGCCAGCAGTGAAACGTTGAACACTGAAGCTTGCTTT.

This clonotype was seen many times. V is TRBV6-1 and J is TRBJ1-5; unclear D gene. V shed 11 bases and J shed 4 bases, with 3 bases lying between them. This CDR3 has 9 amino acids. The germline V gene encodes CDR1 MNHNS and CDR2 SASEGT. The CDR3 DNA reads TGTGCCGTTAATCAGCCCCAGCATTTT. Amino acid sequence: CAVNQPQHF.

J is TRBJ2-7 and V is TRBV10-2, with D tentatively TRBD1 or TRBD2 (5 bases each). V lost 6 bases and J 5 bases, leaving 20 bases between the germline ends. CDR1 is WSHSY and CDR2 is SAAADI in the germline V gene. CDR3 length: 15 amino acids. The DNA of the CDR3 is TGCGCCAGCAGCTTGGCCGGTGGGGACGTCGACGAGCAGTACTTC. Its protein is CASSLAGGDVDEQYF.

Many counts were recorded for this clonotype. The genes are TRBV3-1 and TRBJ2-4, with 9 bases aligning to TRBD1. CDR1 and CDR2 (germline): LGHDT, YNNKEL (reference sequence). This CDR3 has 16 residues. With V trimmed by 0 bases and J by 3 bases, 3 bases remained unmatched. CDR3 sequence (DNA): TGTGCCAGCAGCCAAGATAAGACAGGGGGCAAAAACATTCAGTACTTC. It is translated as CASSQDKTGGKNIQYF.

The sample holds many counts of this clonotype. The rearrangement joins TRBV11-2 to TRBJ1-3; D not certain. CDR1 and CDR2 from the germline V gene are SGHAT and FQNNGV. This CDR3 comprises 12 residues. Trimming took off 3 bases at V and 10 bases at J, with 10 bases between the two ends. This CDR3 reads CASSFVADTIYF. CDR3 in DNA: TGTGCCAGCAGCTTCGTGGCTGATACCATATATTTT.

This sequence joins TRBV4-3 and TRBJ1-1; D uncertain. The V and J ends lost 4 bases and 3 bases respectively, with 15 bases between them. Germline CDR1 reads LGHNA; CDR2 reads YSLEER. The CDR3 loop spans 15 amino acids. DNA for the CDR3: TGCGCCAGCAGCCTCCGGGCGCGAAGTGACACTGAAGCTTTCTTT. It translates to CASSLRARSDTEAFF.

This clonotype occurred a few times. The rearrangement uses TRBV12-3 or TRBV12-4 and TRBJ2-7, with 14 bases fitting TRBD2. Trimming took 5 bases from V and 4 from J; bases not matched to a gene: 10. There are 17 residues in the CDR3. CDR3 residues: CASSPGTSGGYRYEQYF. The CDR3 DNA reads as TGTGCCAGCAGTCCCGGGACTAGCGGGGGTTATAGGTACGAGCAGTACTTC.

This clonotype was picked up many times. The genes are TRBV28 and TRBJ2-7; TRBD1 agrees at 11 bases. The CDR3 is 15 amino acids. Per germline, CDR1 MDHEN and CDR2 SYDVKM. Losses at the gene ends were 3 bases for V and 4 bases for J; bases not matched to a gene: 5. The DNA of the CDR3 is TGTGCCAGCAGTTTCCGGGACAGGGGGATATACGAGCAGTACTTC. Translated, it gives CASSFRDRGIYEQYF.

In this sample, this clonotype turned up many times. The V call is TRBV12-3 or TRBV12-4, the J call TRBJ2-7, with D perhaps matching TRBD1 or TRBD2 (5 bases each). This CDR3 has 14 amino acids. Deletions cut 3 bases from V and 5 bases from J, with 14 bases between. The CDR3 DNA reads TGTGCCAGCAGTTTTTTGGCGAGGGGTAACGAGCAGTACTTC. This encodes CASSFLARGNEQYF.

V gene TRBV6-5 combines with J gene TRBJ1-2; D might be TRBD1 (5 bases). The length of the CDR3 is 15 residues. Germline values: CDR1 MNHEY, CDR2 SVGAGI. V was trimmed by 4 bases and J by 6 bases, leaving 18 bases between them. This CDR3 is CASSFSLGGDHGYTF. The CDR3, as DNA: TGTGCCAGCAGTTTCTCCCTGGGAGGGGACCATGGCTACACCTTC.

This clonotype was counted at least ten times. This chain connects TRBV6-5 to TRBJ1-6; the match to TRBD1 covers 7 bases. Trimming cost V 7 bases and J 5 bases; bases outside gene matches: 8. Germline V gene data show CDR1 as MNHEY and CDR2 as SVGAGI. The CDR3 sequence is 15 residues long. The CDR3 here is CASILQTGHNSPLHF. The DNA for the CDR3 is TGTGCCAGCATTTTACAGACAGGGCATAATTCACCCCTCCACTTT.

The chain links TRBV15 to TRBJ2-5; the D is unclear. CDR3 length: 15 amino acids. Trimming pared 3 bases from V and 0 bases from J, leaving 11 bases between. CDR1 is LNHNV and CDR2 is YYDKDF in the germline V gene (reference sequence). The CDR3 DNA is TGTGCCACCAGCAGTCCCACAGATTACCAAGAGACCCAGTACTTC. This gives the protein CATSSPTDYQETQYF.

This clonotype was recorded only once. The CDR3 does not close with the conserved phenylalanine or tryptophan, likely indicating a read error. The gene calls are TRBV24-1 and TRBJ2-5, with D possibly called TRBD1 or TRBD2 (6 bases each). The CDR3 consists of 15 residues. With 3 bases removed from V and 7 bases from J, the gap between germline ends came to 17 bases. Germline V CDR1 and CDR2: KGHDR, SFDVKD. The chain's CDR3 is CATSDLQRGTWTQYL. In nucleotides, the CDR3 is TGTGCCACCAGTGATCTTCAGAGGGGGACTTGGACCCAGTACCTC.